These 24 T cell receptor beta chains share one sample of origin, sequenced in a study of cytomegalovirus exposure and HLA in healthy donors. Primers included in the PCR were 60 Vbeta and 13 Jbeta primers. This table comes from immunoSEQ multiplex PCR, and its TCRdb copy is limited to in-frame clones, with some not included. The sample lists some 160,000 clones, about 78% occurring once. The specimen was PBMCs. The receptors derive from a male donor in good health and CMV-seronegative.

The chain is built from TRBV5-8 and TRBJ1-2; 7 bases are a match to TRBD1. Germline lookup yields CDR1 SGHTS and CDR2 YDEGEE. The CDR3 length is 11 residues. V trimming: 4 bases; J trimming: 8 bases; junction bases outside the gene matches: 2. Here the CDR3 DNA reads TGTGCCAGCAGCCGGACAGGCGGCTACACCTTC. Translation: CASSRTGGYTF.

J is TRBJ2-5 and V is TRBV19; weak D call: TRBD2 (7 bases). The ends were cut back, 3 bases at V and 5 bases at J, with 13 bases in the middle. CDR1 is LNHDA and CDR2 is SQIVND in the germline V gene (reference sequence). CDR3 length: 14 residues. This CDR3 is CASSIGGQLETQYF. DNA of the CDR3: TGTGCCAGTAGTATCGGGGGGCAGCTGGAGACCCAGTACTTC.

V usage is TRBV5-1 and J usage is TRBJ1-2; 7 nucleotides agree with TRBD1. V gave up 0 bases and J gave up 6 bases; unmatched junction bases: 5. Germline CDR1 reads SGHRS; CDR2 reads YFSETQ. The CDR3 runs 14 residues. The CDR3 DNA reads TGCGCCAGCAGCTTGGATTGGACAGGCGATGGCTACACCTTC. This gives the protein CASSLDWTGDGYTF.

This rearrangement joins TRBV9 to TRBJ1-2; perhaps TRBD1 as D (6 bases). Germline lookup yields CDR1 SGDLS and CDR2 YYNGEE. Between the trimmed V and J ends, which lost 3 bases and 4 bases, there was a span of 16 bases. This CDR3 contains 15 residues. CDR3 sequence reads: CASSATGNSIYGYTF. The CDR3 nucleotides are TGTGCCAGCAGCGCCACAGGGAATTCTATCTATGGCTACACCTTC.

The V call is TRBV18, the J call TRBJ2-7; tentatively, D is TRBD1 (6 bases). The CDR3 is 14 residues long. Trimming removed 2 bases from V and 2 bases from J, with 10 bases in between. CDR1 is KGHSH and CDR2 is LQKENI in the germline V gene. This CDR3 is CASSPTGQTYEQYF. The CDR3 nucleotides are TGTGCCAGCTCACCAACTGGACAGACCTACGAGCAGTACTTC.

Regarding this clone: Other DNA variants within this sample encode the same CDR3. This chain joins TRBV5-1 and TRBJ2-2; 8 bases align to TRBD1. The CDR3 is 14 residues long. With V trimmed by 2 bases and J by 4 bases, 1 base remained unmatched. CDR1 is SGHRS and CDR2 is YFSETQ in the germline V gene. The CDR3 DNA is TGCGCCAGCAGCTTAACAGGGGGCACCGGGGAGCTGTTTTTT. Its translation: CASSLTGGTGELFF. Drawing the rest from reference TRBV5-1 and TRBJ2-2, the complete variable domain is KAGVTQTPRYLIKTRGQQVTLSCSPISGHRSVSWYQQTPGQGLQFLFEYFSETQRNKGNFPGRFSGRQFSNSRSEMNVSTLELGDSALYLCASSLTGGTGELFFGEGSRLTVL.

The V and J genes are TRBV29-1 and TRBJ2-7; TRBD1 matches at 9 bases. This CDR3 contains 13 residues. The junction had 3 bases not matched to a gene; V was cut back by 6 bases and J by 0 bases. Germline CDR1 SQVTM, CDR2 ANQGSEA. CDR3 sequence (DNA): TGCAGCGTCCGGACAGGGGACTCCTACGAGCAGTACTTC. It is translated as CSVRTGDSYEQYF.

The J gene is TRBJ1-2, the V gene TRBV15; maybe TRBD1 (5 bases). The CDR3 has 13 residues. Germline V gene lookup returns CDR1 LNHNV and CDR2 YYDKDF (reference sequence). V was clipped by 1 base and J by 8 bases, with 11 bases between them. DNA for the CDR3: TGTGCCACCAGCAGAGCCAAGGGGCAAGGCTACACCTTC. It yields the protein CATSRAKGQGYTF. The full variable domain, rest sourced from reference TRBV15 and TRBJ1-2, is DAMVIQNPRYQVTQFGKPVTLSCSQTLNHNVMYWYQQKSSQAPKLLFHYYDKDFNNEADTPDNFQSRRPNTSFCFLDIRSPGLGDTAMYLCATSRAKGQGYTFGSGTRLTVV.

The chain is built from TRBV6-1 and TRBJ2-7, with unresolved D. Trimming removed 8 bases at V and 6 bases at J, with 20 bases between. The CDR3 has 14 residues. Germline CDR1 and CDR2: MNHNS and SASEGT. CDR3 coding DNA: TGTGCCAGCTCCCCCCAGAACCCCCTTCTCGAGCAGTACTTC. It translates to CASSPQNPLLEQYF.

J is TRBJ2-6 and V is TRBV30; a possible D gene is TRBD1 (6 bases). The CDR3 is 15 amino acids. Per the germline V gene, CDR1 is GTSNPN and CDR2 is SVGIG (reference sequence). V was trimmed by 5 bases and J by 4 bases, leaving 15 bases between them. In DNA form, the CDR3 reads TGTGCCTGGGTCTCAGGGGCCCTCGGGGCCAACGTCCTGACTTTC. This sequence encodes CAWVSGALGANVLTF.

The chain couples TRBV21-1 to TRBJ2-7; TRBD2, as called in the table, went unchecked against the DNA. TRBV21-1 is an annotated pseudogene. The CDR3 has 13 amino acids. This CDR3 reads CASSARTSCEQYF. The CDR3 nucleotides read TGTGCCAGCAGCGCCCGGACTAGCTGTGAGCAGTACTTC.

The chain carries TRBV19 and TRBJ2-1; a weak D match, TRBD1 (5 bases). V gave up 3 bases and J gave up 1 base, with 10 bases separating them. The CDR3 length is 15 residues. Germline CDR1 is LNHDA and CDR2 is SQIVND (reference sequence). For the CDR3, the DNA is TGTGCCAGTAGTATGGTCCAGGGATCCTACAATGAGCAGTTCTTC. Residues: CASSMVQGSYNEQFF.

This chain connects TRBV7-3 to TRBJ1-1, with D possibly being TRBD1 (5 bases). Germline CDR1 and CDR2: SGHTA and FQGTGA. The CDR3 is 17 amino acids. V was pared by 5 bases and J by 0 bases, with 19 bases between. CDR3 protein: CASSRGGTGHLNTEAFF. CDR3 sequence (DNA): TGTGCCAGCAGCCGCGGTGGAACAGGCCACTTGAACACTGAAGCTTTCTTT.

The chain links TRBV6-6 to TRBJ2-1, with 11 nucleotides matching TRBD2. After removal of 5 bases from V and 12 bases from J, the junction contained 0 bases not matched to a gene. Germline V CDR1 and CDR2: MNHNY, SVGAGI (reference sequence). The CDR3 is 11 amino acids. The CDR3 spells CASSGTSGQFF. In DNA form, the CDR3 reads TGTGCCAGCAGTGGGACTAGCGGGCAGTTCTTC.

The genes are TRBV7-6 and TRBJ1-1; 7 bases map to TRBD1. Germline lookup yields CDR1 SGHVS and CDR2 FNYEAQ. This CDR3 has 17 amino acids. J gave up 1 base and V 2 bases, and 10 bases lay outside the gene matches. In DNA, the CDR3 is TGTGCCAGCAGCTTAAGAGGGGGCAACATCGGGAACACTGAAGCTTTCTTT. It codes for CASSLRGGNIGNTEAFF.

This clone was observed a few times. The chain recombines TRBV18 with TRBJ1-2; D may be TRBD1 (5 bases). CDR1 is KGHSH and CDR2 is LQKENI in the germline V gene. CDR3 length equals 14 residues. Trimming left V 0 bases short and J 5 bases short, with 10 bases between. The CDR3, as DNA: TGTGCCAGCTCACCACCGGGACTTGTATATGGCTACACCTTC. Translated, it gives CASSPPGLVYGYTF.

The chain couples TRBV5-1 to TRBJ2-1; 9 nucleotides line up with TRBD1. Germline-derived CDR1 and CDR2 are SGHRS and YFSETQ. Trimming at V came to 4 bases and at J to 10 bases, leaving 9 bases not matched to a gene. This CDR3 comprises 14 residues. CDR3 nucleotides: TGCGCCAGCAGCCCGGGACAGGGATTGTGGGAGCAGTTCTTC. Amino acids: CASSPGQGLWEQFF.

There are a few counts of this clone. The chain joins TRBV6-6 to TRBJ1-1; D uncertain. V lost 6 bases to trimming and J lost 1 base, with 18 bases between them. Germline CDR1 is MNHNY and CDR2 is SVGAGI (reference sequence). The CDR3 consists of 16 residues. CDR3 amino acids: CASSPSLVGPNTEAFF. In nucleotides, the CDR3 is TGTGCCAGCAGCCCCTCCCTCGTGGGCCCGAACACTGAAGCTTTCTTT.

Written as DNA, the CDR3 is TGTGCCAGCAGCGAGAGAGCGGGGAGGTGGAATGAGCAGTTCTTC. Residues: CASSERAGRWNEQFF. The chain is built from TRBV7-8 and TRBJ2-1; 7 nucleotides line up with TRBD2. Per germline, CDR1 SGHVS and CDR2 FQNEAQ. This CDR3 contains 15 residues. The ends lost 5 bases at V and 7 bases at J; junction bases unmatched: 11.

V gene TRBV13 combines with J gene TRBJ2-5; 13 bases line up with TRBD2. The CDR3 has 14 residues. V shed 4 bases, J shed 5 bases, and the junction held 1 base outside the gene matches. The germline V gene encodes CDR1 PRHDT and CDR2 FYEKMQ (reference sequence). CDR3 in DNA: TGTGCCAGCAGCTCGACTAGCGGGGGGGAGACCCAGTACTTC. Translated, it gives CASSSTSGGETQYF.

The chain recombines TRBV7-3 with TRBJ2-3; the match to TRBD2 covers 7 bases. The CDR3 runs 15 residues. The J segment lost 2 bases and the V segment lost 5 bases, leaving 7 bases of the junction unmatched. Germline V CDR1 and CDR2: SGHTA, FQGTGA. CDR3 nucleotides: TGTGCCAGCAGCAAGACTAGCAGCCTCACAGATACGCAGTATTTT. As protein: CASSKTSSLTDTQYF.

The chain couples TRBV6-6 to TRBJ2-2, with D perhaps matching TRBD1 (6 bases). This CDR3 contains 14 residues. Trimming took 4 bases from V and 7 from J, leaving 13 bases between them. Germline CDR1 and CDR2: MNHNY and SVGAGI (reference sequence). This CDR3 is CASSFKGVSGELFF. The CDR3, as DNA: TGTGCCAGCAGTTTCAAGGGGGTCAGCGGGGAGCTGTTTTTT.

This clone has just one count. The chain combines TRBV6-4 with TRBJ2-3; 9 nucleotides line up with TRBD2. This CDR3 spans 15 amino acids. Trimming cost V 4 bases and J 0 bases; bases outside gene matches: 2. Germline V lookup: CDR1 MRHNA, CDR2 SNTAGT. CDR3 loop: CASSALAGSTDTQYF. The CDR3 nucleotides are TGTGCCAGCAGTGCACTAGCGGGTAGCACAGATACGCAGTATTTT.

V gene TRBV6-5 combines with J gene TRBJ1-2; 7 bases are a match to TRBD1. This CDR3 is 13 amino acids long. The trim removed 6 bases at V and 6 bases at J, leaving 7 bases unmatched. Germline V lookup: CDR1 MNHEY, CDR2 SVGAGI. The CDR3 DNA is TGTGCCAGCAGCCAACAGGGGTCTAATGGCTACACCTTC. The encoded protein is CASSQQGSNGYTF.